This T cell receptor beta chain was captured in a study of OX40 agonist ivuxolimab in advanced cancers. Background on the study: A mean age of roughly 62 years, range about 20 to 90, was recorded, and 80% to 90% were male.

Excluded were patients having autoimmune disease history or systemic immunosuppression. This CDR3 is built from 14 residues. Germline V gene sequence: CDR1 SEHNR, CDR2 FQNEAQ (reference sequence). V was trimmed by 5 bases and J by 5 bases, leaving 15 bases between them. On this clone: The antigen remains undetermined.

Generated by immunoSEQ multiplex PCR, the TCRdb table keeps only in-frame clones and is missing some. The sample lists 50,000 to 65,000 clones, about nine tenths seen once, with 25% in the top ten. Overall study findings and caveats: Normalized T-cell clonal expansion was also low in a subset of nonresponders. Those patients achieving a partial response at 0.1-3.0 mg/kg showed among the lowest clonal expansion.

The material sequenced was CD4+ or CD8+ T cells sorted from blood, taken in a trial of the OX40 agonist ivuxolimab. This TCR derives from an adult with an advanced solid tumor such as melanoma, head and neck, liver or kidney cancer. The rearrangement uses TRBV7-9 and TRBJ2-5; D is undetermined. CDR3 DNA: TGTGCCAGCAGCCAGGTGGGTCTGGAGGAGACCCAGTACTTC. This sequence encodes CASSQVGLEETQYF.